One sample yielded the 26 T cell receptor beta chains listed below, sequenced in a study of vaccination and CD4 T cells after COVID-19 (dated by TCRdb to the early 2020s). These receptors' targets are unknown. The label giving this sample's treatment or condition can be read as: approximately nine-day PBMC culture with coronavirus spike peptide pools or control peptides (ViraFEST assay). The library was generated by PCR. TCRdb records Illumina iSeq 100 as the sequencer. At the Johns Hopkins FTIC core, DNA from the cultured CD4+ T cells underwent TCR sequencing with the Oncomine TCR Beta short-read assay. TCRdb trimmed public reads at Q25 via fastp, called clones via MiXCR and kept in-frame beta chains. Rows with a matching CDR3 protein are joined into one entry that keeps the most common DNA and genes. The sample profile shows around 16,000 distinct CDR3 sequences; nearly 55% of them were found once. In total, the top ten clones hold about 20% of the sample.

Sequenced here: CD4+ T cells from blood, cultured in vitro, sampled before SARS-CoV-2 vaccination. The receptors derive from a human donor who had recovered from COVID-19.

The chain carries TRBV6-1 and TRBJ2-3; 11 nucleotides match TRBD2. Per the germline V gene, CDR1 is MNHNS and CDR2 is SASEGT. Germline trimming cut 3 bases from V and 9 bases from J; bases unmatched to any gene: 8. The CDR3 contains 15 residues. The CDR3 spells CASSDLGTSGRTQYF. In nucleotides, the CDR3 is TGTGCCAGCAGTGACCTTGGGACTAGCGGAAGGACGCAGTATTTT.

This clonotype has a single count. The CDR3 loop is CASSAGPGDPYGYTF. In DNA, the CDR3 is TGTGCCAGCAGCGCTGGTCCCGGAGACCCCTATGGCTACACCTTC. The genes are TRBV9 and TRBJ1-2; the D is unclear. Trimming left V 3 bases short and J 4 bases short, with 16 bases between. Germline V gene data show CDR1 as SGDLS and CDR2 as YYNGEE. The CDR3 is 15 amino acids.

The J gene is TRBJ2-3, the V gene TRBV7-9; TRBD2 aligns across 10 bases. From germline, CDR1 is SEHNR and CDR2 FQNEAQ (reference sequence). The length of the CDR3 is 17 residues. The V gene end was trimmed by 7 bases and the J gene end by 2 bases; junction bases not matched to a gene: 12. CDR3 DNA: TGTGCCAGCAAGGGAGAGCCTAGCGGGGGAACCACAGATACGCAGTATTTT. It encodes CASKGEPSGGTTDTQYF.

This clonotype was counted a few times. This rearrangement joins TRBV21-1 to TRBJ2-7. TRBV21-1 is given as a pseudogene. The CDR3 is made up of 14 amino acids. The CDR3 sequence is CASSKGVQSYEQYF. DNA for the CDR3: TGTGCCAGCAGCAAAGGGGTCCAATCCTACGAGCAGTACTTC.

V is TRBV20-1 and J is TRBJ2-7, with 10 bases identical to TRBD2. The CDR3 consists of 16 residues. Germline trimming cut 2 bases from V and 5 bases from J; bases unmatched to any gene: 12. Germline V gives CDR1 DFQATT, CDR2 SNEGSKA (reference sequence). CDR3 coding DNA: TGCAGTGCTAGACCTATTTCGAGCGGGAGGGCCCACGAGCAGTACTTC. Translated: CSARPISSGRAHEQYF.

The rearrangement uses TRBV6-2 or TRBV6-3 and TRBJ1-2, with D perhaps matching TRBD1 (5 bases). This CDR3 comprises 12 residues. The V and J ends lost 4 bases and 4 bases respectively, with 7 bases between them. Germline CDR1 MNHEY, CDR2 SVGEGT. The CDR3: CASSSQAYGYTF. Written as DNA, the CDR3 is TGTGCCAGCAGTTCACAGGCCTATGGCTACACCTTC.

The chain carries TRBV4-1 and TRBJ2-6; D not resolved. The CDR3 has 16 residues. Deletions cut 4 bases from V and 1 base from J, with 11 bases between. Looked up from germline, CDR1 is MGHRA and CDR2 is YSYEKL. This CDR3 reads CASSRVPSSGANVLTF. The CDR3 nucleotides read TGCGCCAGCAGCCGAGTCCCATCTTCTGGGGCCAACGTCCTGACTTTC.

This clonotype showed up just a few times. The rearrangement uses TRBV10-3 and TRBJ2-3; D unresolved. The ends were cut back, 3 bases at V and 3 bases at J, with 10 bases in the middle. Germline values: CDR1 ENHRY, CDR2 SYGVKD. The CDR3 has 14 residues. The CDR3 is CAISDGPPTDTQYF. The CDR3 coding sequence is TGTGCCATCAGTGACGGCCCCCCGACAGATACGCAGTATTTT.

This clonotype showed up just a few times. CDR3 protein: CSARQGAQDGYTF. CDR3 bases: TGCAGTGCCCGACAGGGGGCGCAGGATGGCTACACCTTC. This chain connects TRBV20-1 to TRBJ1-2, with TRBD1 matching 10 bases. The CDR3 length is 13 residues. Trimming took 6 bases from V and 6 from J; bases not matched to a gene: 7. Germline assignment: CDR1 DFQATT and CDR2 SNEGSKA (reference sequence).

This chain connects TRBV6-1 to TRBJ2-7; 8 bases align to TRBD1. There are 16 residues in the CDR3. After removal of 5 bases from V and 2 bases from J, the junction contained 11 bases not matched to a gene. Germline V lookup: CDR1 MNHNS, CDR2 SASEGT. In DNA form, the CDR3 reads TGTGCCAGCAGTCGCATAATCAGGGGGCTGACCTACGAGCAGTACTTC. Its protein is CASSRIIRGLTYEQYF.

The chain combines TRBV7-2 with TRBJ2-5; D may be TRBD2 (5 bases). The CDR3 is 18 amino acids. The ends were cut back, 3 bases at V and 5 bases at J, with 25 bases in the middle. Germline V gene lookup returns CDR1 SGHTA and CDR2 FQGNSA. CDR3 protein: CASSFGVNGLAFRETQYF. The CDR3 nucleotides are TGTGCCAGCAGCTTTGGGGTTAACGGACTCGCCTTTAGGGAGACCCAGTACTTC.

The rearrangement links TRBV29-1 to TRBJ2-1; 8 nucleotides match TRBD1. The CDR3 has 13 amino acids. Trimming took 6 bases from V and 4 from J; bases not matched to a gene: 5. The germline V gene encodes CDR1 SQVTM and CDR2 ANQGSEA. The CDR3 loop is CSVGRDRYNEQFF. CDR3 nucleotide sequence: TGCAGCGTGGGACGGGACAGGTACAATGAGCAGTTCTTC.

This rearrangement joins TRBV21-1 to TRBJ1-6; the table's TRBD1 call for D was not verified on the DNA. TRBV21-1 is reported as a pseudogene. This CDR3 comprises 17 residues. The CDR3 spells CASSSPGTGTYNSPLHF. DNA of the CDR3: TGTGCCAGCAGCTCTCCCGGGACAGGGACCTATAATTCACCCCTCCACTTT.

This clonotype was recorded a few times. V is TRBV6-1 and J is TRBJ1-5, with 7 nucleotides matching TRBD1. The junction had 17 bases not matched to a gene; V was cut back by 8 bases and J by 7 bases. Germline lookup yields CDR1 MNHNS and CDR2 SASEGT. The CDR3 is made up of 16 amino acids. CDR3 sequence: CASGLTQGWEKQPQHF. The CDR3, as DNA: TGTGCCAGCGGACTCACACAGGGGTGGGAGAAGCAGCCCCAGCATTTT.

This chain links TRBV7-9 with TRBJ1-1; tentative D call: TRBD1 (6 bases). This CDR3 contains 13 residues. Trimming removed 1 base from V and 8 bases from J, with 11 bases in between. CDR1 is SEHNR and CDR2 is FQNEAQ in the germline V gene (reference sequence). The CDR3 nucleotides read TGTGCCAGCAGCTTAGGGGGGACAAAAGAAGCTTTCTTT. This translates into CASSLGGTKEAFF.

This clonotype was counted a few times. The chain recombines TRBV11-2 with TRBJ2-1; 12 nucleotides line up with TRBD2. This CDR3 contains 15 residues. In germline, CDR1 is SGHAT, CDR2 FQNNGV. Trimming at V came to 4 bases and at J to 9 bases, leaving 7 bases not matched to a gene. The CDR3 sequence: CASSSRGLAGSEQFF. CDR3 coding DNA: TGTGCCAGCAGCTCCCGGGGACTAGCGGGCTCTGAGCAGTTCTTC.

This clonotype was recorded a few times. The J gene is TRBJ2-5, the V gene TRBV7-2, with D possibly matching TRBD2 (6 bases). The V end was cut by 0 bases, the J end by 2 bases, with 10 bases between. This CDR3 spans 15 amino acids. The germline gives CDR1 SGHTA, CDR2 FQGNSA. CDR3 coding DNA: TGTGCCAGCAGCTTAGCGGGGACTCGACAAGAGACCCAGTACTTC. Its protein product is CASSLAGTRQETQYF.

Only a few counts were recorded for this clonotype. The gene calls are TRBV19 and TRBJ1-5; 7 nucleotides line up with TRBD1. The junction had 18 bases not matched to a gene; V was cut back by 9 bases and J by 4 bases. This CDR3 contains 17 residues. Germline assignment: CDR1 LNHDA and CDR2 SQIVND (reference sequence). CDR3 region: CASDPRGGGRRNQPQHF. The CDR3 nucleotides read TGTGCCAGCGACCCCCGGGGAGGGGGCCGTAGAAATCAGCCCCAGCATTTT. Based on the CDR3 plus reference TRBV19 and TRBJ1-5, the full variable domain is DGGITQSPKYLFRKEGQNVTLSCEQNLNHDAMYWYRQDPGQGLRLIYYSQIVNDFQKGDIAEGYSVSREKKESFPLTVTSAQKNPTAFYLCASDPRGGGRRNQPQHFGDGTRLSIL.

This clonotype was seen a handful of times. The rearrangement uses TRBV7-3 and TRBJ2-5; 7 bases agree with TRBD1. V was pared by 2 bases and J by 3 bases, with 0 bases of the junction left unmatched. Germline CDR1 is SGHTA and CDR2 is FQGTGA. CDR3 length: 13 amino acids. The CDR3 DNA is TGTGCCAGCAGCTTACAGGGGGAAGAGACCCAGTACTTC. It specifies CASSLQGEETQYF.

The J gene is TRBJ1-1, the V gene TRBV19; 9 bases fit TRBD1. In germline, CDR1 is LNHDA, CDR2 SQIVND (reference sequence). The CDR3 is made up of 13 amino acids. J gave up 9 bases and V 4 bases, and 6 bases lay outside the gene matches. CDR3 nucleotide sequence: TGTGCCAGTAGTAGGGACAGGGCGTCACAAGCTTTCTTT. It translates to CASSRDRASQAFF.

V usage is TRBV20-1 and J usage is TRBJ2-2; D could derive from TRBD1 or TRBD2 (5 bases each). Deletions cut 5 bases from V and 5 bases from J, with 18 bases between. This CDR3 is 15 amino acids long. In germline, CDR1 is DFQATT, CDR2 SNEGSKA (reference sequence). CDR3 in DNA: TGCAGTGCTGGGGACCGGGTAGCACCTACCGGGGAGCTGTTTTTT. It codes for CSAGDRVAPTGELFF.

The chain links TRBV15 to TRBJ2-4, with 7 bases matching TRBD2. The CDR3 totals 17 residues. V shed 3 bases, J shed 0 bases, and the junction held 8 bases outside the gene matches. Germline loops: CDR1 LNHNV, CDR2 YYDKDF (reference sequence). As DNA, the CDR3 is TGTGCCACCAGCAGCCCTCGGGAGGCTTTAGCCAAAAACATTCAGTACTTC. Protein: CATSSPREALAKNIQYF.

This clonotype came up a few times. The gene calls are TRBV24-1 and TRBJ2-7; 10 nucleotides align to TRBD2. This CDR3 is 17 amino acids long. Germline V gene sequence: CDR1 KGHDR, CDR2 SFDVKD. Losses at the gene ends were 1 base for V and 4 bases for J; bases not matched to a gene: 9. CDR3 sequence: CATSDLRRLAGEYEQYF. In DNA form, the CDR3 reads TGTGCCACCAGTGATTTAAGACGGCTAGCGGGAGAATACGAGCAGTACTTC.

V and J are TRBV6-5 and TRBJ2-7; 14 bases line up with TRBD2. The germline CDR1 and CDR2 sequences are MNHEY and SVGAGI. This CDR3 spans 18 amino acids. The junction had 6 bases not matched to a gene; V was cut back by 0 bases and J by 2 bases. The CDR3 here is CASSYSPGLAGGAYEQYF. CDR3 sequence (DNA): TGTGCCAGCAGTTACTCGCCCGGACTAGCGGGAGGCGCCTACGAGCAGTACTTC.

The chain is built from TRBV28 and TRBJ2-3; possibly TRBD1 for D (6 bases). CDR1 and CDR2 from the germline V gene are MDHEN and SYDVKM. CDR3 size: 15 residues. V was cut by 7 bases and J by 1 base, with 15 bases left in between. CDR3 loop: CASNTRRQGTDTQYF. As DNA, the CDR3 is TGTGCCAGCAATACCAGGAGACAGGGCACAGATACGCAGTATTTT. The full variable domain, with the rest looked up from reference TRBV28 and TRBJ2-3, is DVKVTQSSRYLVKRTGEKVFLECVQDMDHENMFWYRQDPGLGLRLIYFSYDVKMKEKGDIPEGYSVSREKKERFSLILESASTNQTSMYLCASNTRRQGTDTQYFGPGTRLTVL.

The chain couples TRBV19 to TRBJ2-1, with 8 bases identical to TRBD2. Germline V gene sequence: CDR1 LNHDA, CDR2 SQIVND (reference sequence). The CDR3 is 14 amino acids. The V segment lost 6 bases and the J segment 11 bases; nucleotides outside the gene matches: 12. CDR3 protein: CASRRKAGTSKQFF. The CDR3 DNA sequence: TGTGCCAGTAGGCGGAAGGCTGGGACTAGTAAGCAGTTCTTC.